This entry lists 15 T cell receptor beta chains sequenced from one sample in a study of CD8 T cells in ankylosing spondylitis. In TCRdb, the 5' RACE reads were re-called with MiXCR into one record per CDR3 protein. The sample carries around 35,000 distinct CDR3 sequences, approximately 9.9% recorded once. Sequenced: synovial fluid, either unsorted or a sorted T cell fraction (not recorded which). The receptors were gathered from a male donor with ankylosing spondylitis.

Only a few counts were recorded for this clonotype. This chain uses TRBV20-1 with TRBJ2-1, with 7 nucleotides matching TRBD2. CDR1 DFQATT and CDR2 SNEGSKA come from the germline V gene (reference sequence). V was pared by 0 bases and J by 8 bases, with 7 bases of the junction left unmatched. This CDR3 has 14 amino acids. CDR3 loop: CSARDTGGSYEQFF. CDR3 in DNA: TGCAGTGCTAGAGATACGGGCGGGAGTTATGAGCAGTTCTTC.

This chain connects TRBV11-1 to TRBJ2-1; 8 nucleotides line up with TRBD2. The germline gives CDR1 SGHAT, CDR2 FQDESV (reference sequence). This CDR3 has 15 residues. After removal of 1 base from V and 7 bases from J, the junction contained 6 bases not matched to a gene. The CDR3 loop is CASSLGAGLVNEQFF. DNA for the CDR3: TGTGCCAGCAGCTTAGGTGCGGGACTAGTAAATGAGCAGTTCTTC.

J is TRBJ2-5 and V is TRBV6-5; the D is unclear. Per the germline V gene, CDR1 is MNHEY and CDR2 is SVGAGI. Trimming took 0 bases from V and 0 from J, leaving 11 bases between them. This CDR3 has 16 amino acids. The CDR3 here is CASSYSGSRYQETQYF. The DNA of the CDR3 is TGTGCCAGCAGTTACTCGGGCAGCCGGTACCAAGAGACCCAGTACTTC.

This clonotype has just a few counts. The V and J genes are TRBV6-2 or TRBV6-3 and TRBJ2-7; the match to TRBD2 covers 7 bases. Losses at the gene ends were 6 bases for V and 2 bases for J; bases not matched to a gene: 13. CDR3 length: 16 amino acids. Germline CDR1 and CDR2: MNHEY and SVGEGT. The CDR3 DNA is TGTGCCAGCAGACAGATCCTCGGACTAGATCCCTACGAGCAGTACTTC. Its protein is CASRQILGLDPYEQYF.

This clonotype was picked up a small number of times. CDR3 residues: CASSLTETYEQYF. CDR3 in DNA: TGTGCCAGCAGCTTGACCGAAACCTACGAGCAGTACTTC. The rearrangement links TRBV5-6 to TRBJ2-7; D uncertain. V was pared by 1 base and J by 2 bases, with 7 bases between. Per germline, CDR1 SGHDT and CDR2 YYEEEE. The CDR3 consists of 13 residues.

The V gene is TRBV28, the J gene TRBJ1-1; 9 positions match TRBD1. CDR3 length: 14 residues. Germline V gene sequence: CDR1 MDHEN, CDR2 SYDVKM. Germline trimming cut 5 bases from V and 11 bases from J; bases unmatched to any gene: 12. CDR3 DNA sequence: TGTGCCAGCAGTCTAGGGGGGGACAGGGCCGAGGCTTTCTTT. Encoded protein: CASSLGGDRAEAFF.

This clonotype occurred many times. This chain connects TRBV14 to TRBJ2-7, with D unresolved. CDR3 length equals 16 residues. Germline CDR1 SGHDN, CDR2 FVKESK. Trimming removed 4 bases at V and 0 bases at J, with 16 bases between. CDR3 loop: CASSPPQVGGSYEQYF. CDR3 bases: TGTGCCAGCAGCCCCCCTCAAGTTGGCGGCTCCTACGAGCAGTACTTC.

Written as DNA, the CDR3 is TGTGCCAGCAGCTTAGATCCTACTTTGTACGAGCAGTACTTC. Translated, it gives CASSLDPTLYEQYF. This sequence joins TRBV11-3 and TRBJ2-7, with D hard to call. The CDR3 extends over 14 amino acids. Germline V gene lookup returns CDR1 SGHNT and CDR2 YENEEA. Trimming cost V 0 bases and J 4 bases, with 10 bases left between them.

The chain joins TRBV7-9 to TRBJ2-3; D is undetermined. Germline CDR1 reads SEHNR; CDR2 reads FQNEAQ (reference sequence). The CDR3 spans 14 residues. The ends were cut back, 5 bases at V and 2 bases at J, with 11 bases in the middle. CDR3: CASSGNSFTDTQYF. DNA for the CDR3: TGTGCCAGCAGCGGAAACAGCTTCACAGATACGCAGTATTTT.

This rearrangement joins TRBV6-2 or TRBV6-3 to TRBJ2-7; D perhaps matches TRBD2 (5 bases). The CDR3 consists of 14 residues. The ends were cut back, 8 bases at V and 0 bases at J, with 14 bases in the middle. The germline gives CDR1 MNHEY, CDR2 SVGEGT. The CDR3 reads CASAAGYSSYEQYF. DNA of the CDR3: TGTGCCAGCGCGGCGGGCTACAGCTCCTACGAGCAGTACTTC.

The V call is TRBV6-1, the J call TRBJ2-3, with unresolved D. V gave up 2 bases and J gave up 1 base, with 10 bases separating them. In germline, CDR1 is MNHNS, CDR2 SASEGT. The CDR3 totals 15 residues. The CDR3 sequence is CASSEPSEGTDTQYF. CDR3 nucleotides: TGTGCCAGCAGTGAACCTTCTGAAGGCACAGATACGCAGTATTTT.

V usage is TRBV19 and J usage is TRBJ2-1, with 9 bases matching TRBD2. Looked up from germline, CDR1 is LNHDA and CDR2 is SQIVND (reference sequence). The CDR3 covers 17 residues. Trimming at V came to 1 base and at J to 5 bases, leaving 9 bases not matched to a gene. The CDR3 region has the DNA TGTGCCAGTAGTATAGGAGCGGGAGGTCCCCGCCACAATGAGCAGTTCTTC. Residues: CASSIGAGGPRHNEQFF.

This clonotype came up a few times. J is TRBJ2-7 and V is TRBV30; 7 nucleotides agree with TRBD1. This CDR3 contains 15 residues. Germline CDR1 GTSNPN, CDR2 SVGIG (reference sequence). Germline trimming cut 3 bases from V and 3 bases from J; bases unmatched to any gene: 11. In DNA, the CDR3 is TGTGCCTGGAGAGGAGGACAGGAGACTAACTACGAGCAGTACTTC. This translates into CAWRGGQETNYEQYF.

This clonotype was recorded many times. The rearrangement joins TRBV4-3 to TRBJ1-2; D is perhaps TRBD1 (5 bases). This CDR3 is built from 17 residues. Germline values: CDR1 LGHNA, CDR2 YSLEER. Between the trimmed V and J ends, which lost 0 bases and 4 bases, there was a span of 18 bases. The CDR3 DNA reads as TGCGCCAGCAGCCAAGATAGTTGGTCGGAGGGGATCTATGGCTACACCTTC. Protein: CASSQDSWSEGIYGYTF.

The chain joins TRBV20-1 to TRBJ2-1; 11 nucleotides align to TRBD2. The J segment lost 4 bases and the V segment lost 5 bases, leaving 7 bases of the junction unmatched. The CDR3 is 15 residues long. Germline assignment: CDR1 DFQATT and CDR2 SNEGSKA (reference sequence). In DNA, the CDR3 is TGCAGTGCTTATACCGGGACTAGCGGTTACAATGAGCAGTTCTTC. Translation gives CSAYTGTSGYNEQFF.